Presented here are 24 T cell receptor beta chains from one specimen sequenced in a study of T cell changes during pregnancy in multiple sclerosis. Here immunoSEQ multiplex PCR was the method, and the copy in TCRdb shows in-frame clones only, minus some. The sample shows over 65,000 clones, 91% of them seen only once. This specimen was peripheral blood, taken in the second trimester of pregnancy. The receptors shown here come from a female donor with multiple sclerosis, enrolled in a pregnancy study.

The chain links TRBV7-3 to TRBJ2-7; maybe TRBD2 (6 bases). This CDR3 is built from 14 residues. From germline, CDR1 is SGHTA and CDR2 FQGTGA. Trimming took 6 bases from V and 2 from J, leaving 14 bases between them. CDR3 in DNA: TGTGCCAGCAGGCGGGACGGATTTACCTACGAGCAGTACTTC. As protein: CASRRDGFTYEQYF. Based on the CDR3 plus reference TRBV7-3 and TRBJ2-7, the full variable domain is GAGVSQTPSNKVTEKGKYVELRCDPISGHTALYWYRQSLGQGPEFLIYFQGTGAADDSGLPNDRFFAVRPEGSVSTLKIQRTERGDSAVYLCASRRDGFTYEQYFGPGTRLTVT.

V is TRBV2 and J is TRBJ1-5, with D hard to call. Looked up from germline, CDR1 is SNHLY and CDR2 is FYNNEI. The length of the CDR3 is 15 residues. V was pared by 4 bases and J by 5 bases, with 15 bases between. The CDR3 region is CASSGPRIKDQPQHF. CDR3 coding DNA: TGTGCCAGCAGTGGTCCCAGGATAAAGGATCAGCCCCAGCATTTT.

The CDR3 bases are TGTGCCAGCAGCCAAGCCCTTGGCGGGGGGGCCGCAGATACGCAGTATTTT. It encodes CASSQALGGGAADTQYF. The chain recombines TRBV4-2 with TRBJ2-3; TRBD2 matches 9 bases. This CDR3 spans 17 amino acids. In germline, CDR1 is LGHNA, CDR2 YNFKEQ. Trimming took 1 base from V and 4 from J; bases not matched to a gene: 9.

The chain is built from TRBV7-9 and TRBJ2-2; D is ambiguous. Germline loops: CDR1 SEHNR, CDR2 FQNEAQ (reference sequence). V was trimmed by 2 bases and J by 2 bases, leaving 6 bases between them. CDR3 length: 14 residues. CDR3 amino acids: CASSLTENTGELFF. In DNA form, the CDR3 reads TGTGCCAGCAGCTTAACAGAAAACACCGGGGAGCTGTTTTTT.

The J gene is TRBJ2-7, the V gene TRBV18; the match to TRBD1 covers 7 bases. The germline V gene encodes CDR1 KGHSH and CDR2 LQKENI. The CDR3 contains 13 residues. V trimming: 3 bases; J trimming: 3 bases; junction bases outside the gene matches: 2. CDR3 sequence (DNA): TGTGCCAGCTCACCGGGACAGTACTACGAGCAGTACTTC. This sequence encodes CASSPGQYYEQYF. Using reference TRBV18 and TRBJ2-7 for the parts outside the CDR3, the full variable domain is NAGVMQNPRHLVRRRGQEARLRCSPMKGHSHVYWYRQLPEEGLKFMVYLQKENIIDESGMPKERFSAEFPKEGPSILRIQQVVRGDSAAYFCASSPGQYYEQYFGPGTRLTVT.

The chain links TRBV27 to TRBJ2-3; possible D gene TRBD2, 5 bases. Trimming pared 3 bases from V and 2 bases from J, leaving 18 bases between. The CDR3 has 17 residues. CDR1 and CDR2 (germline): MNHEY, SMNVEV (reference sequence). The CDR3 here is CASSFTRRRLFTDTQYF. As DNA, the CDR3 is TGTGCCAGCAGTTTTACCAGGAGGAGGTTGTTCACAGATACGCAGTATTTT.

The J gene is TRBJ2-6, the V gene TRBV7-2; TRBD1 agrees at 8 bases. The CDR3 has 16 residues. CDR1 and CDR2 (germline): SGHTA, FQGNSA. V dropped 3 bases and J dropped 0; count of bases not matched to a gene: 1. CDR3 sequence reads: CASSLGTGSGANVLTF. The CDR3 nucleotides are TGTGCCAGCAGCTTGGGGACAGGCTCTGGGGCCAACGTCCTGACTTTC.

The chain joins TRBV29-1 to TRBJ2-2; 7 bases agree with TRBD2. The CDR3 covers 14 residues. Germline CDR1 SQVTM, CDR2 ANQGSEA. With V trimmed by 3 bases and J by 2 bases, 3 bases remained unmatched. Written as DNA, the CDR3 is TGCAGCGTTGATACGGGGGGAAACACCGGGGAGCTGTTTTTT. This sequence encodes CSVDTGGNTGELFF.

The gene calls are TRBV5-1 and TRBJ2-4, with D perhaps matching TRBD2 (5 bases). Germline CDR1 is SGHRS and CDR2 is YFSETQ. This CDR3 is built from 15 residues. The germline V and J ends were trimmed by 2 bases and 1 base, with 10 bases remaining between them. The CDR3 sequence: CASSLQTGAKNIQYF. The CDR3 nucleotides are TGCGCCAGCAGCTTACAGACGGGGGCCAAAAACATTCAGTACTTC.

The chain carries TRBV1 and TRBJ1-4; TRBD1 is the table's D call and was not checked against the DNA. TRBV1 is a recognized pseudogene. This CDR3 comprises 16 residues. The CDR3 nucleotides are TGCACCAGCAGCCGACAGAGACAGGGGACTAATGAAAAACTGTTTTTT. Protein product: CTSSRQRQGTNEKLFF.

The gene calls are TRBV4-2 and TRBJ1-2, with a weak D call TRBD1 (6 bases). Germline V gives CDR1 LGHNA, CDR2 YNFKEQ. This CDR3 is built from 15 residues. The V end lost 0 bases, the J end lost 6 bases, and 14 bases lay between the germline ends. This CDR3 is CASSQDLAGDHGYTF. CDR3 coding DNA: TGTGCCAGCAGCCAAGATTTGGCAGGGGACCATGGCTACACCTTC.

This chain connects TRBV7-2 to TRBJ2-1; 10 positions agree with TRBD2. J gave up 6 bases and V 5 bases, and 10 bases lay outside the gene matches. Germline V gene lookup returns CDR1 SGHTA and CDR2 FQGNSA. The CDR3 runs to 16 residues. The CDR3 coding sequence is TGTGCCAGCAGCAGATTCAGCGGGGGGGCACTCAATGAGCAGTTCTTC. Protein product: CASSRFSGGALNEQFF.

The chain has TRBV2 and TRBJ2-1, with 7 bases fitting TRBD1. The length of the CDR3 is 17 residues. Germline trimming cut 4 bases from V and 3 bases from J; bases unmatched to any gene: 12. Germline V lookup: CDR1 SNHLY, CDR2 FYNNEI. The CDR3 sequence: CASSGAKTGVNYNEQFF. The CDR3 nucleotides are TGTGCCAGCAGTGGGGCCAAAACAGGGGTAAACTACAATGAGCAGTTCTTC.

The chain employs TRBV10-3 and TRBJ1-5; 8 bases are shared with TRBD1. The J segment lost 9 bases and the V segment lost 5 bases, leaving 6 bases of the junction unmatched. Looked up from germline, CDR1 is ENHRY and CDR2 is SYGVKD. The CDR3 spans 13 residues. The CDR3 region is CAISPRQGAPQHF. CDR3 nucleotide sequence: TGTGCCATCAGTCCGCGGCAGGGGGCGCCCCAGCATTTT.

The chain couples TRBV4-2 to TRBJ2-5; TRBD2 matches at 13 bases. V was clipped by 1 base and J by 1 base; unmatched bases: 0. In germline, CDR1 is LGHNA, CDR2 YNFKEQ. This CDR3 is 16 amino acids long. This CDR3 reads CASSQGTSGGQETQYF. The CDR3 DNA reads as TGTGCCAGCAGCCAAGGGACTAGCGGGGGCCAAGAGACCCAGTACTTC.

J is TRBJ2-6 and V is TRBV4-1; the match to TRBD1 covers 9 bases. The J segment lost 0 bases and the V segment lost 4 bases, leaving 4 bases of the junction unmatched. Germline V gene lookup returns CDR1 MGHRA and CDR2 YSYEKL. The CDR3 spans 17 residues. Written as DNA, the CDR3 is TGCGCCAGCAGCCGGGACAGGGCAAGCTCTGGGGCCAACGTCCTGACTTTC. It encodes CASSRDRASSGANVLTF.

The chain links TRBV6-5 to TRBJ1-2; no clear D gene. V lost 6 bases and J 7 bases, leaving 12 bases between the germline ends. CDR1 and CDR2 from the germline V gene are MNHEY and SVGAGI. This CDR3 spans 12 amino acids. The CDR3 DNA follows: TGTGCCAGCAGCTACACGACTGGTGGCTACACCTTC. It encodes CASSYTTGGYTF.

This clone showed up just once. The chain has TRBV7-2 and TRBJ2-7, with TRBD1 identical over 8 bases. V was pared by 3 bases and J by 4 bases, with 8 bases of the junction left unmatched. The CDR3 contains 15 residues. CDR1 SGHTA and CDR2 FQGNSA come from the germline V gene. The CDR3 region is CASSFATGGWYEQYF. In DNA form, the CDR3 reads TGTGCCAGCAGCTTTGCCACAGGGGGGTGGTACGAGCAGTACTTC.

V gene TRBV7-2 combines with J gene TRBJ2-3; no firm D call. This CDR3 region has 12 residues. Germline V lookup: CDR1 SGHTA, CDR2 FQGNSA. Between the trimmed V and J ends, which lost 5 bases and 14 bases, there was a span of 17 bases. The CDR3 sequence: CASSPTSQRAYF. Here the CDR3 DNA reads TGTGCCAGCAGCCCTACCTCTCAACGAGCGTATTTT.

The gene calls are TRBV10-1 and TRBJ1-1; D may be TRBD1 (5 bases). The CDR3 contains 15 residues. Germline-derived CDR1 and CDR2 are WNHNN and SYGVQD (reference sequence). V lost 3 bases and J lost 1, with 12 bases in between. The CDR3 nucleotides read TGCGCCAGCAGTGACTCCACAGGACAGAACACTGAAGCTTTCTTT. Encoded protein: CASSDSTGQNTEAFF.

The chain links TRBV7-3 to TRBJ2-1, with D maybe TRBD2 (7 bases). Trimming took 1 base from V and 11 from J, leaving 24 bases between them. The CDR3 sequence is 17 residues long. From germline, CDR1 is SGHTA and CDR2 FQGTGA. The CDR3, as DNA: TGTGCCAGCAGCTTAATGGGGGGGGCAGGAGACACAATGAAGCAGTTCTTC. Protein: CASSLMGGAGDTMKQFF.

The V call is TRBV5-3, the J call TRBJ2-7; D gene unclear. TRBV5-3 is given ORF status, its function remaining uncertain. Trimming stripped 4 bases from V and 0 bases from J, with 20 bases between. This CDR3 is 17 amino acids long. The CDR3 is CARSGTSGAISSYEQYF. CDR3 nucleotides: TGTGCCAGAAGCGGCACCTCTGGAGCCATAAGCTCCTACGAGCAGTACTTC.

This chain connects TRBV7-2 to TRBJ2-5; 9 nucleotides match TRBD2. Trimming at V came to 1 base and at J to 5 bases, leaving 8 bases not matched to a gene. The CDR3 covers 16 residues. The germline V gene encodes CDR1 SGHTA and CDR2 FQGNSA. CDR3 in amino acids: CASSLVGTLAGETQYF. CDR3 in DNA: TGTGCCAGCAGCTTAGTTGGTACGCTAGCGGGGGAGACCCAGTACTTC.

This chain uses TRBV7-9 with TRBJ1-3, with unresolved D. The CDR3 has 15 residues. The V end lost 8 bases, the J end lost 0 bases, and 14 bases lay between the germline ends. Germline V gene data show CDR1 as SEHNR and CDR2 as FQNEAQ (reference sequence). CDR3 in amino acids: CASGEGRDSGNTIYF. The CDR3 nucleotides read TGTGCCAGCGGGGAAGGTCGGGACTCTGGAAACACCATATATTTT.